The rows below give T cell receptor beta chains drawn from one sample of a study of ipilimumab plus nivolumab after autologous stem cell transplantation. Clones were read by immunoSEQ multiplex PCR, and TCRdb kept only the in-frame ones, dropping some. The table shows about 16,000 clones, with about 81% occurring only once. Sequenced here: PBMCs, sampled in a trial of ipilimumab plus nivolumab as post-transplant consolidation. Receptors were obtained from a male donor with diffuse large B-cell lymphoma. The CDR3 runs from the conserved cysteine through the conserved F or W. A D gene is named only where the DNA matches it firmly. Only some rows state a clone size, as once, few, many or a class for expanded clones.

V gene: TRBV4-1; D gene: NA; J gene: TRBJ1-1; clone size: NA; CDR3 protein: CASSHVVTVNTEAFF; CDR3 DNA: TGCGCCAGCAGCCACGTGGTGACAGTGAACACTGAAGCTTTCTTT
V gene: TRBV30; D gene: NA; J gene: TRBJ2-3; clone size: NA; CDR3 protein: CAWRRGQGPIPGTDTQYF; CDR3 DNA: TGTGCCTGGAGAAGGGGTCAGGGGCCCATCCCCGGCACAGATACGCAGTATTTT
V gene: TRBV5-4; D gene: NA; J gene: TRBJ2-3; clone size: NA; CDR3 protein: CASSREQGTDTQYF; CDR3 DNA: TGTGCCAGCTCCCGGGAGCAGGGCACGGATACGCAGTATTTT
V gene: TRBV18; D gene: NA; J gene: TRBJ1-1; clone size: NA; CDR3 protein: CASSPSSVTAEAFF; CDR3 DNA: TGTGCCAGCTCACCGTCCTCTGTGACCGCTGAAGCTTTCTTT
V gene: TRBV7-2; D gene: TRBD1; J gene: TRBJ1-2; clone size: NA; CDR3 protein: CASSLDRGLDGYTF; CDR3 DNA: TGTGCCAGCAGCTTAGACAGGGGGCTAGATGGCTACACCTTC
V gene: TRBV9; D gene: TRBD1; J gene: TRBJ2-7; clone size: NA; CDR3 protein: CASSVAGDRVYEQYF; CDR3 DNA: TGTGCCAGCAGCGTAGCTGGGGACAGGGTTTACGAGCAGTACTTC
V gene: TRBV10-2; D gene: NA; J gene: TRBJ1-6; clone size: NA; CDR3 protein: CASSESEPVSSYNSPLHF; CDR3 DNA: TGCGCCAGCAGTGAGTCGGAACCGGTGAGCTCCTATAATTCACCCCTCCACTTT
V gene: TRBV11-2; D gene: TRBD1; J gene: TRBJ1-1; clone size: NA; CDR3 protein: CASSFRLPGQGTEAFF; CDR3 DNA: TGTGCCAGCAGCTTTCGTTTGCCGGGACAGGGAACGGAGGCTTTCTTT
V gene: TRBV5-1; D gene: NA; J gene: TRBJ2-5; clone size: NA; CDR3 protein: CASSSSGLPRGETQYF; CDR3 DNA: TGCGCCAGCAGTTCGTCCGGCCTTCCCCGGGGCGAGACCCAGTACTTC
V gene: TRBV6-5; D gene: TRBD1; J gene: TRBJ1-1; clone size: NA; CDR3 protein: CASSSRGLITEAFF; CDR3 DNA: TGTGCCAGCAGCTCCAGGGGGCTGATCACTGAAGCTTTCTTT
V gene: TRBV7-9; D gene: NA; J gene: TRBJ1-1; clone size: NA; CDR3 protein: CASSQSGPGTTEAFF; CDR3 DNA: TGTGCCAGCAGCCAAAGTGGGCCAGGGACCACTGAAGCTTTCTTT
V gene: TRBV4-2; D gene: TRBD1; J gene: TRBJ2-4; clone size: NA; CDR3 protein: CASSKRTGGENIQYF; CDR3 DNA: TGTGCCAGCAGCAAAAGGACAGGGGGCGAGAACATTCAGTACTTC
V gene: TRBV5-1; D gene: NA; J gene: TRBJ1-5; clone size: NA; CDR3 protein: CASSSPGQPQHF; CDR3 DNA: TGCGCCAGCAGCTCGCCCGGACAGCCCCAGCATTTT
V gene: TRBV7-9; D gene: NA; J gene: TRBJ2-7; clone size: few; CDR3 protein: CASSLALVGEQYF; CDR3 DNA: TGTGCCAGCAGCTTAGCGCTGGTCGGCGAGCAGTACTTC
V gene: TRBV5-1; D gene: TRBD2; J gene: TRBJ2-7; clone size: medium-sized; CDR3 protein: CASSPGTSTLTYEQYF; CDR3 DNA: TGCGCCAGCAGCCCCGGGACTAGCACGCTGACCTACGAGCAGTACTTC
V gene: TRBV5-1; D gene: NA; J gene: TRBJ2-1; clone size: NA; CDR3 protein: CASSLAGGNSYNEQFF; CDR3 DNA: TGCGCCAGCAGCTTGGCAGGGGGGAACTCCTACAATGAGCAGTTCTTC
V gene: TRBV6-1; D gene: NA; J gene: TRBJ2-7; clone size: NA; CDR3 protein: CASSGLSEQYF; CDR3 DNA: TGTGCCAGCAGCGGACTCAGTGAGCAGTACTTC
V gene: TRBV7-9; D gene: TRBD1; J gene: TRBJ2-3; clone size: NA; CDR3 protein: CASSLGQGKGTQYF; CDR3 DNA: TGTGCCAGCAGCTTGGGACAGGGGAAAGGTACGCAGTATTTT
V gene: TRBV11-2; D gene: NA; J gene: TRBJ1-1; clone size: NA; CDR3 protein: CASSLVGGDTEAFF; CDR3 DNA: TGTGCCAGCAGCTTAGTGGGGGGTGACACTGAAGCTTTCTTT
V gene: TRBV2; D gene: NA; J gene: TRBJ2-7; clone size: NA; CDR3 protein: CASSDGISYEQYF; CDR3 DNA: TGTGCCAGCAGTGACGGCATCTCCTACGAGCAGTACTTC
V gene: TRBV19; D gene: NA; J gene: TRBJ2-1; clone size: NA; CDR3 protein: CASNTGTYTDEQFF; CDR3 DNA: TGTGCCAGTAATACCGGGACTTACACGGATGAGCAGTTCTTC
V gene: TRBV7-2; D gene: TRBD2; J gene: TRBJ2-2; clone size: NA; CDR3 protein: CASSLGDYYTGELFF; CDR3 DNA: TGTGCCAGCAGCTTAGGGGACTATTACACCGGGGAGCTGTTTTTT
V gene: TRBV9; D gene: NA; J gene: TRBJ2-2; clone size: NA; CDR3 protein: CASTGNTGELFF; CDR3 DNA: TGTGCCAGCACCGGGAACACCGGGGAGCTGTTTTTT
V gene: TRBV7-9; D gene: TRBD2; J gene: TRBJ2-1; clone size: NA; CDR3 protein: CASSLEGLAGNEQFF; CDR3 DNA: TGTGCCAGCAGCCTAGAAGGACTAGCGGGAAATGAGCAGTTCTTC
V gene: TRBV28; D gene: TRBD1; J gene: TRBJ2-4; clone size: NA; CDR3 protein: CASSATGLAKNIQYF; CDR3 DNA: TGTGCCAGCAGTGCGACAGGGCTAGCCAAAAACATTCAGTACTTC
V gene: TRBV5-4; D gene: TRBD2; J gene: TRBJ2-5; clone size: once; CDR3 protein: CASSPSGRSPETQYF; CDR3 DNA: TGTGCCAGCAGCCCTAGCGGGAGGAGTCCGGAGACCCAGTACTTC
V gene: TRBV18; D gene: NA; J gene: TRBJ1-2; clone size: NA; CDR3 protein: CAGSPPRGENYGYTF; CDR3 DNA: TGTGCCGGCTCACCACCCAGGGGTGAAAACTATGGCTACACCTTC
V gene: TRBV30; D gene: NA; J gene: TRBJ1-6; clone size: NA; CDR3 protein: CAWRPPPGRRYNSPLHF; CDR3 DNA: TGTGCCTGGAGGCCACCCCCCGGACGGAGGTATAATTCACCCCTCCACTTT
V gene: TRBV4-2; D gene: TRBD1; J gene: TRBJ1-5; clone size: NA; CDR3 protein: CASSPEDRGNQPQHF; CDR3 DNA: TGTGCCAGCAGCCCCGAGGACAGGGGCAATCAGCCCCAGCATTTT
V gene: TRBV6-6; D gene: NA; J gene: TRBJ1-3; clone size: NA; CDR3 protein: CASSYAGVGNTIYF; CDR3 DNA: TGTGCCAGCAGTTATGCAGGGGTTGGAAACACCATATATTTT
V gene: TRBV19; D gene: NA; J gene: TRBJ2-7; clone size: NA; CDR3 protein: CASMGAGTGSYEQYF; CDR3 DNA: TGTGCCAGTATGGGGGCGGGGACTGGCTCCTACGAGCAGTACTTC
V gene: TRBV27; D gene: NA; J gene: TRBJ1-1; clone size: NA; CDR3 protein: CASSFRGQNTEAFF; CDR3 DNA: TGTGCCAGCAGTTTCCGGGGGCAAAACACTGAAGCTTTCTTT
V gene: TRBV30; D gene: NA; J gene: TRBJ2-1; clone size: NA; CDR3 protein: CAWSVGVVFSGYNEQFF; CDR3 DNA: TGTGCCTGGAGTGTCGGGGTTGTTTTCTCGGGGTACAATGAGCAGTTCTTC
V gene: TRBV4-1; D gene: NA; J gene: TRBJ2-2; clone size: NA; CDR3 protein: CASSHYATENTGELFF; CDR3 DNA: TGCGCCAGCAGCCATTATGCGACGGAGAACACCGGGGAGCTGTTTTTT
V gene: TRBV6-5; D gene: NA; J gene: TRBJ2-7; clone size: NA; CDR3 protein: CASSPGGVPSYEQYF; CDR3 DNA: TGTGCCAGCTCTCCCGGCGGGGTCCCCTCCTACGAGCAGTACTTC
V gene: TRBV6-1; D gene: NA; J gene: TRBJ2-1; clone size: NA; CDR3 protein: CASSEFFLGHNEQFF; CDR3 DNA: TGTGCCAGCAGTGAATTCTTTTTAGGTCACAATGAGCAGTTCTTC
V gene: TRBV18; D gene: NA; J gene: TRBJ2-5; clone size: NA; CDR3 protein: CASSPTPWTLGNVETQYF; CDR3 DNA: TGTGCCAGCTCACCAACCCCTTGGACCCTAGGGAATGTGGAGACCCAGTACTTC